This T cell receptor beta chain was sequenced in a study of control samples from healthy donors and cancer patients. The V gene end was trimmed by 3 bases and the J gene end by 2 bases; junction bases not matched to a gene: 6. The length of the CDR3 is 15 residues. CDR1 and CDR2 from the germline V gene are MNHNS and SASEGT. Profiled with immunoSEQ multiplex PCR; TCRdb holds only in-frame clones, not every one. The sample carries around 22,000 clones, approximately 80% recorded once. The chain employs TRBV6-1 and TRBJ1-1; 7 nucleotides line up with TRBD1. The receptor was isolated from a man aged 60 to 69 with head and neck cancer. The sample consisted of PBMCs. CDR3 nucleotide sequence: TGTGCCAGCAGTGATGTGACAGGGATCAACACTGAAGCTTTCTTT. Amino acids: CASSDVTGINTEAFF.